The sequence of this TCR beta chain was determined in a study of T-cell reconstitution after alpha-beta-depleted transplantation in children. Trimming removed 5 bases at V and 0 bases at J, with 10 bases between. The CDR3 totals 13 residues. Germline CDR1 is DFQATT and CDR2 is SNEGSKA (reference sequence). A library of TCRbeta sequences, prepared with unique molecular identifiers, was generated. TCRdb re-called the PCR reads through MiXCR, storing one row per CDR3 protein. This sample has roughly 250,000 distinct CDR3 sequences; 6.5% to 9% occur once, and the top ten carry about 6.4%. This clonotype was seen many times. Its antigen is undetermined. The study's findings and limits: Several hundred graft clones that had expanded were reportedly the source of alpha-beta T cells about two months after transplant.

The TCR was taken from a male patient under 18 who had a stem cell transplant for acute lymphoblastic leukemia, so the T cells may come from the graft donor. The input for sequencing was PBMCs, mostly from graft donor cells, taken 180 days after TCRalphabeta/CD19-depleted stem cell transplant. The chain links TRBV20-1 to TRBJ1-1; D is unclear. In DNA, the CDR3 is TGCAGTGCTCCCGGGGTCATGAACACTGAAGCTTTCTTT. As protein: CSAPGVMNTEAFF.